These 5 T cell receptor beta chains were sequenced from one sample in a study of blood T cell repertoires in COVID-19. Data came from immunoSEQ multiplex PCR; TCRdb stores just in-frame clones and leaves some out. The repertoire holds under 100,000 clones, with over 70% as singletons. The specimen was peripheral blood. The receptors here all came from a man older than 75 with active or convalescent COVID-19.

The chain joins TRBV2 to TRBJ1-6; 8 bases are a match to TRBD1. Germline trimming cut 6 bases from V and 3 bases from J; bases unmatched to any gene: 4. Germline lookup yields CDR1 SNHLY and CDR2 FYNNEI. The CDR3 runs 15 residues. The CDR3 spells CASSDGQGYNSPLHF. Written as DNA, the CDR3 is TGTGCCAGCAGCGACGGACAGGGCTATAATTCACCCCTCCACTTT.

The gene calls are TRBV7-2 and TRBJ2-5; 15 nucleotides line up with TRBD2. Germline assignment: CDR1 SGHTA and CDR2 FQGNSA. CDR3 size: 16 residues. V was clipped by 5 bases and J by 4 bases; unmatched bases: 5. CDR3 coding DNA: TGTGCCAGCAGCATAGGACTAGCGGGGGGGCGAGAGACCCAGTACTTC. It translates to CASSIGLAGGRETQYF.

This chain links TRBV19 with TRBJ2-1, with 9 nucleotides matching TRBD2. Trimming took 6 bases from V and 4 from J; bases not matched to a gene: 7. The CDR3 has 15 amino acids. Germline lookup yields CDR1 LNHDA and CDR2 SQIVND (reference sequence). Here the CDR3 reads CASRPKRGEYNEQFF. As DNA, the CDR3 is TGTGCCAGTAGACCGAAGCGGGGGGAATACAATGAGCAGTTCTTC.

This chain links TRBV7-2 with TRBJ1-2; the match to TRBD1 covers 7 bases. The CDR3 is made up of 14 amino acids. Germline CDR1 SGHTA, CDR2 FQGNSA. J lost 4 bases, V lost 5 bases, and 7 bases had no gene match. The CDR3 spells CASSTGEVSYGYTF. In DNA, the CDR3 is TGTGCCAGCAGCACAGGGGAAGTGAGCTATGGCTACACCTTC.

V is TRBV3-1 (or the pseudogene TRBV3-2) and J is TRBJ1-2, with D possibly TRBD1 on 5 matching bases. The germline CDR1 and CDR2 sequences are LGHDT and YNNKEL (reference sequence). V lost 7 bases and J 1 base, leaving 16 bases between the germline ends. The CDR3 consists of 15 residues. The CDR3 sequence: CASTDSGKLNYGYTF. CDR3 in DNA: TGTGCCAGCACCGACTCAGGGAAACTTAACTATGGCTACACCTTC.